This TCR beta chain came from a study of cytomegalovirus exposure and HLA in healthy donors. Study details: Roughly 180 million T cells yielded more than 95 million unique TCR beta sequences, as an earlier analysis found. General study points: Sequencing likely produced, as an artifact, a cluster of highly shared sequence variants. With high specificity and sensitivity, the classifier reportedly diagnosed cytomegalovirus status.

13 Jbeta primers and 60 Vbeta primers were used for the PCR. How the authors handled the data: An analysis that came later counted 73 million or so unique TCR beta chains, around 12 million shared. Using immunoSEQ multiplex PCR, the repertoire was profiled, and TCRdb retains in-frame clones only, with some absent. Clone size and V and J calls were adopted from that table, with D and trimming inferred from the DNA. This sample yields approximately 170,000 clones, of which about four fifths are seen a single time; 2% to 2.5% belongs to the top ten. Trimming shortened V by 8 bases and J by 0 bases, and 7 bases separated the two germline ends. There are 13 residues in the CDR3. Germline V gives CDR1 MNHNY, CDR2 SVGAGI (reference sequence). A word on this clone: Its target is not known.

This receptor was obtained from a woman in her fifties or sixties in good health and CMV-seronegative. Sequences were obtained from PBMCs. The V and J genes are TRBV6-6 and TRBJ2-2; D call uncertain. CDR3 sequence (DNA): TGTGCCAGCGAGACTGCGAACACCGGGGAGCTGTTTTTT. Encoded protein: CASETANTGELFF.